This T cell receptor beta chain was captured by sequencing in a study of T cell responses to AZD1222 COVID-19 vaccine. Here immunoSEQ multiplex PCR was the method, and the copy in TCRdb shows in-frame clones only, minus some. Here the sample spans about 270,000 clones, 90% to 95% being singletons. The V end lost 5 bases, the J end lost 5 bases, and 6 bases lay between the germline ends. The length of the CDR3 is 12 residues. Germline V gene lookup returns CDR1 SGHAT and CDR2 FQDESV (reference sequence). As concerns this clone: The antigen remains unidentified.

Findings and limits, study-wide: CD4 TCRs linked to vaccination spanned spike, dominating at 160-218 and 743-854. The donors showed a predominance of white British ancestry and of females, with possible underestimation of clonal diversity. Unmutated regions of variants are reportedly targeted by nearly half of spike-specific TCRs.

This TCR was sampled from an adult who received the AZD1222 COVID-19 vaccine. The genes are TRBV11-1 and TRBJ2-2; no firm D call. The sample was peripheral blood, taken 28 days after the second AZD1222 dose. Written as DNA, the CDR3 is TGTGCCAGCAGCCTAGGGACCGGGGAGCTGTTTTTT. It translates to CASSLGTGELFF.